Listed here is a single T cell receptor (beta chain). The antigen is undetermined. These data are taken from a study of shared clonotypes between healthy human individuals. Every one of the donors was a Caucasian adult that lived in Nashville, Tennessee. The CD4+ fraction was divided into a CD45RA+ naive subset and a CD45RA-negative memory subset. Broader study findings: Larger estimated richness was generally seen in naive subsets than in memory subsets.

Genomic DNA (from each subset) was split evenly across several immunoSEQ plates. TCRdb keeps only in-frame clones here, not all; method: immunoSEQ multiplex PCR. Found here are 2 million to 2.5 million clones, around 95% of them singletons; the top ten hold roughly 0.13%. Germline CDR1 and CDR2: MDHEN and SYDVKM. Trimming took 4 bases from V and 4 from J, leaving 18 bases between them. There are 16 residues in the CDR3. Sequencing used naive CD4+ T cells sorted from blood. This sample's subset: CD45RA+ positively selected. This TCR was sampled from a man aged 18-30 years in good health. The genes are TRBV28 and TRBJ2-3; no clear D gene. CDR3 bases: TGTGCCAGCAGTTCGCCCGGACGAGAAGTCGCAGATACGCAGTATTTT. It encodes CASSSPGREVADTQYF.